Here is one T cell receptor beta chain with its context. Treatment here: 15 to 20 received Ad26.COV2.S at low or high dose, single or two shots; several received placebo; per-sample allocation not given. Specimen acquisition occurred on day 63 following the initial vaccine or placebo injection. The data were obtained in a study of Ad26.COV2.S vaccination and SARS-CoV-2 variants. CDR1 and CDR2 from the germline V gene are MDHEN and SYDVKM. Trimming left V 3 bases short and J 8 bases short, with 10 bases between. This CDR3 spans 12 amino acids. Assay used: immunoSEQ multiplex PCR; TCRdb lists only in-frame clones, some missing. The sample lists roughly 300,000 clones, 75% to 90% occurring once.

The chain has TRBV28 and TRBJ1-1, with D unclear. Material: peripheral blood, obtained in a trial of Ad26.COV2.S vaccine versus placebo. This TCR was sampled from a person between 18 and 65 years old who received the Ad26.COV2.S COVID-19 vaccine or a placebo. The CDR3 bases are TGTGCCAGCAGTTTGGATAGACGGGAAGCTTTCTTT. Amino acids: CASSLDRREAFF.